Listed below are T cell receptor beta chains from one sample, sequenced in a study of T cell repertoires in cytomegalovirus infection. TCRdb used MiXCR to reprocess the reads, holding one entry per CDR3 protein. The sample contains approximately 990,000 distinct CDR3 sequences, roughly 30% of which appear only once. Which antigens these TCRs recognize remains unknown. Sequenced here: cultured CD8+ T cells from PBMCs, sampled from culture after CMV antigen stimulation. The receptors come from a human donor in good health (CMV status not recorded). Some clones in this sample may be carry-over from other donors' samples. The CDR3 runs from the conserved cysteine through the conserved F or W. A D gene is named only where the DNA matches it firmly. A clone size is listed for some rows: how often the clone was seen (once, few, many), or a class if it is expanded.

V gene	clone size	D gene	J gene	CDR3 DNA	CDR3 protein
TRBV19	-	TRBD1	TRBJ1-2	TGTGCCAGTAGTATGGCGGACAGGGGACGTATAGGGAACTATGGCTACACCTTC	CASSMADRGRIGNYGYTF
TRBV15	-	-	TRBJ1-5	TGTGCCACCAGCAGAGAAGGAGAGGGAGTTAAGGATAGCAATCAGCCCCAGCATTTT	CATSREGEGVKDSNQPQHF
TRBV12-3/TRBV12-4	few	-	TRBJ1-5	TGTGCCAGCAGTTGGGGGCCCAGCAATCAGCCCCAGCATTTT	CASSWGPSNQPQHF
TRBV29-1	-	TRBD1	TRBJ1-1	TGCAGCGTTGAAGGACAGGGGCTAATGAACACTGAAGCTTTCTTT	CSVEGQGLMNTEAFF
TRBV28	-	TRBD1	TRBJ2-7	TGTGCCAGCACCGATCCGGGACAGGGGGACGGGCAGTACTTC	CASTDPGQGDGQYF
TRBV20-1	-	-	TRBJ1-2	TGCAGTGCCCCGGACAGCAGATATGGCTACACCTTC	CSAPDSRYGYTF
TRBV12-3/TRBV12-4	many	-	TRBJ2-1	TGTGCCAGCAGTTTAGGGGCTAGCATTGAGCAGTTCTTC	CASSLGASIEQFF
TRBV27	many	TRBD2	TRBJ2-1	TGTGCCAGCAGCTTAAGCCTAGCGGGGGCCTACAATGAGCAGTTCTTC	CASSLSLAGAYNEQFF
TRBV6-2/TRBV6-3	-	TRBD1	TRBJ1-5	TGTGCCAGCAGGCGCCGACAGGGAGATCAGCCCCAGCATTTT	CASRRRQGDQPQHF
TRBV6-2/TRBV6-3	-	-	TRBJ2-1	TGTGCCAGCAGTTCCCCCTATAGGGTGCATAATGAGCAGTTCTTC	CASSSPYRVHNEQFF
TRBV7-3	-	-	TRBJ2-5	TGTGCCAGCAGCACCGGGACTGCACAAGAGACCCAGTACTTC	CASSTGTAQETQYF
TRBV19	few	-	TRBJ1-4	TGTGCCAGTAGTAAACCCTCCGGAAGGGTGGAAGTGGAACTGTTTTTT	CASSKPSGRVEVELFF
TRBV25-1	-	-	TRBJ2-1	TGTGCCAGCAGTGAGCGAAGGCCTAACAATGAGCAGTTCTTC	CASSERRPNNEQFF